These 15 T cell receptor beta chains were all obtained from the same sample, sequenced in a study of blood T cell repertoires in COVID-19. Produced via immunoSEQ multiplex PCR; TCRdb's table is partial and in-frame only. The sample yields almost 400,000 clones, nearly 90% seen once. The sequenced sample was PBMCs or T cells enriched from blood (not recorded which). The receptors were gathered from a woman between 25 and 40 years old who had recovered from COVID-19.

The chain is built from TRBV18 and TRBJ2-2; no definite D call. The CDR3 extends over 13 amino acids. V lost 2 bases, J lost 5 bases, and 6 bases lay in between. Germline CDR1 KGHSH, CDR2 LQKENI. The chain's CDR3 is CASSPSGTGELFF. The CDR3 nucleotides read TGTGCCAGCTCACCATCCGGGACCGGGGAGCTGTTTTTT.

V and J are TRBV11-3 and TRBJ2-3, with 7 bases aligning to TRBD2. CDR3 length: 16 amino acids. V was pared by 5 bases and J by 6 bases, with 14 bases of the junction left unmatched. The V gene's germline CDR1 is SGHNT and CDR2 YENEEA. The CDR3 DNA is TGTGCCAGCAGCAAAAGGACGGGAGGAGACTTTGATACGCAGTATTTT. Translation: CASSKRTGGDFDTQYF.

V is TRBV25-1 and J is TRBJ1-2; 9 positions match TRBD1. Per germline, CDR1 MGHDK and CDR2 SYGVNS. The CDR3 totals 16 residues. V shed 6 bases and J 0 bases; nucleotides not matched to a gene: 8. CDR3 residues: CASSGDRVLPNYGYTF. The CDR3 bases are TGTGCCAGCAGCGGGGACAGGGTATTACCTAACTATGGCTACACCTTC.

V gene TRBV7-9 combines with J gene TRBJ2-7, with 10 bases aligning to TRBD2. The germline V gene encodes CDR1 SEHNR and CDR2 FQNEAQ (reference sequence). The CDR3 totals 15 residues. V lost 5 bases to trimming and J lost 0 bases; unmatched junction nucleotides: 4. CDR3 region: CASSPLAGGSYEQYF. CDR3 bases: TGTGCCAGCAGCCCGTTAGCGGGGGGCTCCTACGAGCAGTACTTC.

The chain links TRBV30 to TRBJ2-7; no clear D. V was clipped by 2 bases and J by 2 bases, with 4 bases between them. This CDR3 region has 11 residues. Germline-derived CDR1 and CDR2 are GTSNPN and SVGIG (reference sequence). For the CDR3, the DNA is TGTGCCTGGAGTTCGGCCTACGAGCAGTACTTC. This encodes CAWSSAYEQYF.

The rearrangement links TRBV7-8 to TRBJ2-2; TRBD1 matches at 10 bases. The CDR3 loop spans 16 amino acids. The V and J ends lost 3 bases and 7 bases, in that order; junction bases with no gene match: 8. Germline assignment: CDR1 SGHVS and CDR2 FQNEAQ. CDR3 DNA: TGTGCCAGCAGCTTGACAGGGGGCGCGGATGTCGGGGAGCTGTTTTTT. It yields the protein CASSLTGGADVGELFF. Full variable domain (remainder filled in from reference TRBV7-8 and TRBJ2-2): GAGVSQSPRYKVAKRGQDVALRCDPISGHVSLFWYQQALGQGPEFLTYFQNEAQLDKSGLPSDRFFAERPEGSVSTLKIQRTQQEDSAVYLCASSLTGGADVGELFFGEGSRLTVL.

V and J are TRBV19 and TRBJ1-1; 8 nucleotides line up with TRBD1. Germline CDR1 is LNHDA and CDR2 is SQIVND (reference sequence). The CDR3 is 15 residues long. The J segment lost 2 bases and the V segment lost 1 base, leaving 3 bases of the junction unmatched. This CDR3 reads CASSIGGTGNTEAFF. The DNA for the CDR3 is TGTGCCAGTAGTATAGGAGGGACAGGTAACACTGAAGCTTTCTTT.

This clone has a single count. The chain recombines TRBV6-2 or TRBV6-3 with TRBJ2-5; the match to TRBD2 covers 9 bases. V was pared by 2 bases and J by 7 bases, with 14 bases of the junction left unmatched. This CDR3 has 17 residues. Germline-derived CDR1 and CDR2 are MNHEY and SVGEGT. CDR3 residues: CASSYGAAGGPTGTQYF. CDR3 nucleotides: TGTGCCAGCAGTTACGGGGCAGCGGGGGGCCCGACGGGGACCCAGTACTTC.

The genes are TRBV27 and TRBJ2-3; 11 bases line up with TRBD2. The CDR3 is 13 amino acids. CDR1 is MNHEY, CDR2 SMNVEV, per germline (reference sequence). Trimming took 6 bases from V and 6 from J; bases not matched to a gene: 2. The CDR3 sequence is CASRLAGGDTQYF. CDR3 DNA sequence: TGTGCCAGCAGGCTAGCGGGGGGCGATACGCAGTATTTT.

The V call is TRBV18, the J call TRBJ2-2, with a possible D match to TRBD1 (6 bases). The germline V gene encodes CDR1 KGHSH and CDR2 LQKENI. CDR3 length: 16 residues. Trimming removed 3 bases from V and 6 bases from J, with 17 bases in between. The CDR3 DNA sequence: TGTGCCAGCTCACCGTCCCCAGGGGTCGTAGCCGGGGAGCTGTTTTTT. It is translated as CASSPSPGVVAGELFF.

The rearrangement joins TRBV11-3 to TRBJ2-3; D may be TRBD2 (7 bases). The germline V and J ends were trimmed by 3 bases and 2 bases, with 12 bases remaining between them. The CDR3 loop spans 15 amino acids. Looked up from germline, CDR1 is SGHNT and CDR2 is YENEEA. The CDR3 protein is CASSFVGGPTDTQYF. The CDR3 DNA is TGTGCCAGCAGCTTCGTGGGGGGGCCCACAGATACGCAGTATTTT. The complete variable domain, with remaining parts taken from reference TRBV11-3 and TRBJ2-3, reads EAGVVQSPRYKIIEKKQPVAFWCNPISGHNTLYWYLQNLGQGPELLIRYENEEAVDDSQLPKDRFSAERLKGVDSTLKIQPAELGDSAVYLCASSFVGGPTDTQYFGPGTRLTVL.

The rearrangement joins TRBV5-6 to TRBJ1-5, with D maybe TRBD1 (5 bases). The CDR3 is 14 residues long. The V and J ends lost 4 bases and 4 bases respectively, with 12 bases between them. The germline V gene encodes CDR1 SGHDT and CDR2 YYEEEE. This CDR3 reads CASSPRVGNQPQHF. In nucleotides, the CDR3 is TGTGCCAGCAGCCCCAGGGTGGGAAATCAGCCCCAGCATTTT.

This chain uses TRBV18 with TRBJ1-4; 8 bases are a match to TRBD1. Losses at the gene ends were 3 bases for V and 8 bases for J; bases not matched to a gene: 8. This CDR3 region has 15 residues. Germline loops: CDR1 KGHSH, CDR2 LQKENI. CDR3: CASSPDRVMDEKLFF. The DNA for the CDR3 is TGTGCCAGCTCACCGGACAGGGTGATGGACGAAAAACTGTTTTTT.

V and J are TRBV9 and TRBJ2-6; D is possibly TRBD1 (6 bases). There are 16 residues in the CDR3. Between the trimmed V and J ends, which lost 4 bases and 2 bases, there was a span of 13 bases. From germline, CDR1 is SGDLS and CDR2 YYNGEE. The CDR3 DNA reads as TGTGCCAGCAGCTCCAACAGGGTCCCTGGGGCCAACGTCCTGACTTTC. This sequence encodes CASSSNRVPGANVLTF.

The V and J genes are TRBV12-3 or TRBV12-4 and TRBJ2-7; D perhaps matches TRBD1 (5 bases). The CDR3 spans 13 residues. Between the trimmed V and J ends, which lost 3 bases and 1 base, there was a span of 7 bases. The CDR3 region has the DNA TGTGCCAGCAGTTTCCAGGGATCCTACGAGCAGTACTTC. Residues: CASSFQGSYEQYF.